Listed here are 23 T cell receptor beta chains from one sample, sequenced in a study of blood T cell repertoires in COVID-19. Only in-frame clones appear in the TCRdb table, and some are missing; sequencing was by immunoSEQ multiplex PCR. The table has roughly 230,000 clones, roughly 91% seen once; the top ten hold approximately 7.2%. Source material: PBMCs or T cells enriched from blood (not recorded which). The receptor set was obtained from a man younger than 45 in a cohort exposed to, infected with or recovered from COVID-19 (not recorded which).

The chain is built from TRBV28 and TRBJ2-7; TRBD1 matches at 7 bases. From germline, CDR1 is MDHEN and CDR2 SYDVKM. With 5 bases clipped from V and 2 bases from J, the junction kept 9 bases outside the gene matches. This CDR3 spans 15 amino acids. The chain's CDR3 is CASSPTGAPTYEQYF. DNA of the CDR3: TGTGCCAGCAGTCCTACAGGGGCCCCAACCTACGAGCAGTACTTC.

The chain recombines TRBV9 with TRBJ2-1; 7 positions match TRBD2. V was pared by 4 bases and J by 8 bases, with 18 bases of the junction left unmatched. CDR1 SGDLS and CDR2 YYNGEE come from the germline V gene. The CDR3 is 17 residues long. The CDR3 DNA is TGTGCCAGCAGCTCACCCCTGGCTGGGGGGGATTTCGATGAGCAGTTCTTC. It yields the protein CASSSPLAGGDFDEQFF.

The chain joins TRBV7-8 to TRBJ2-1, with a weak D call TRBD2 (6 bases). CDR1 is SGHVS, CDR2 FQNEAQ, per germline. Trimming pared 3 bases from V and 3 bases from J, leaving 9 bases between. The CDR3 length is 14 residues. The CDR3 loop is CASSLEGGYNEQFF. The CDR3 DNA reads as TGTGCCAGCAGCTTGGAGGGAGGCTACAATGAGCAGTTCTTC.

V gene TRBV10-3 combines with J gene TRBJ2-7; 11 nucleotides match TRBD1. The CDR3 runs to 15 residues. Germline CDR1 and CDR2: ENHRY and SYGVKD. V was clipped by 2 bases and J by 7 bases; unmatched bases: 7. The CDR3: CAISEGGQGALEQYF. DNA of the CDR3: TGTGCCATCAGTGAGGGAGGACAGGGGGCTTTGGAGCAGTACTTC.

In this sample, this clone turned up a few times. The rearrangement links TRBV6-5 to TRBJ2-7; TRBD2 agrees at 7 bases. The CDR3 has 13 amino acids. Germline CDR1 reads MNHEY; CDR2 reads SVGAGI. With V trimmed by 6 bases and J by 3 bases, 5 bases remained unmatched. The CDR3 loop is CASSVASGYEQYF. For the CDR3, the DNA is TGTGCCAGCAGCGTCGCTAGCGGCTACGAGCAGTACTTC.

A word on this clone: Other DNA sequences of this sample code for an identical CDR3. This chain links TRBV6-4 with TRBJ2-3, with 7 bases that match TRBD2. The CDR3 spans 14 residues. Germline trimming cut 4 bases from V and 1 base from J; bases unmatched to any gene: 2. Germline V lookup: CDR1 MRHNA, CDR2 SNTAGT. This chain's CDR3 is CASSVAGGTDTQYF. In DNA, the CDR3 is TGTGCCAGCAGTGTGGCGGGAGGCACAGATACGCAGTATTTT.

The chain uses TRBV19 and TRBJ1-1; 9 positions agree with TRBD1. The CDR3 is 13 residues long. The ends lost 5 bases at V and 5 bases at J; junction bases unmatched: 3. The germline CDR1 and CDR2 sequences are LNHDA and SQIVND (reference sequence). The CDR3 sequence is CASSPQGATEAFF. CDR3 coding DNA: TGTGCCAGTAGTCCACAGGGGGCGACTGAAGCTTTCTTT.

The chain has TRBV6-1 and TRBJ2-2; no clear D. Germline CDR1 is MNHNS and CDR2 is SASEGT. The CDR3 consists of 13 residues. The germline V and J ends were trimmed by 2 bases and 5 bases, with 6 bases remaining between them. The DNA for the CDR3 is TGTGCCAGCAGTGAAATTGTAACCGGGGAGCTGTTTTTT. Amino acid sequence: CASSEIVTGELFF.

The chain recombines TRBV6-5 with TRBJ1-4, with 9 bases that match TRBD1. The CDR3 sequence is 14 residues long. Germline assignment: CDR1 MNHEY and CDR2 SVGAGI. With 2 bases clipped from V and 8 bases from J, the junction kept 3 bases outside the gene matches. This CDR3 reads CASSYDRGGEKLFF. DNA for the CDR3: TGTGCCAGCAGTTACGACAGGGGGGGAGAAAAACTGTTTTTT.

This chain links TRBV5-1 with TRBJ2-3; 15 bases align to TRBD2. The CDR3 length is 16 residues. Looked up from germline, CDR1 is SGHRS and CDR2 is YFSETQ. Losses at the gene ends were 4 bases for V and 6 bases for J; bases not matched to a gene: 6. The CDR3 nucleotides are TGCGCCAGCAGCACGGGACTAGCGGGAGGAAGGGATACGCAGTATTTT. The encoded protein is CASSTGLAGGRDTQYF. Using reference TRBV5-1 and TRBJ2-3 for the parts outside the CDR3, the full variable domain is KAGVTQTPRYLIKTRGQQVTLSCSPISGHRSVSWYQQTPGQGLQFLFEYFSETQRNKGNFPGRFSGRQFSNSRSEMNVSTLELGDSALYLCASSTGLAGGRDTQYFGPGTRLTVL.

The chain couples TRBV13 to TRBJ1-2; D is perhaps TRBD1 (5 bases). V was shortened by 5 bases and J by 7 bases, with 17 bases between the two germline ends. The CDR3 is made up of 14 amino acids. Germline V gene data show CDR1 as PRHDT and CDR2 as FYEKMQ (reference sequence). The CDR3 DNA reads TGTGCCAGCAGCCCTCCCGGGCAGGGTAGTGGCTACACCTTC. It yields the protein CASSPPGQGSGYTF. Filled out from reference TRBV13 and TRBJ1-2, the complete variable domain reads AAGVIQSPRHLIKEKRETATLKCYPIPRHDTVYWYQQGPGQDPQFLISFYEKMQSDKGSIPDRFSAQQFSDYHSELNMSSLELGDSALYFCASSPPGQGSGYTFGSGTRLTVV.

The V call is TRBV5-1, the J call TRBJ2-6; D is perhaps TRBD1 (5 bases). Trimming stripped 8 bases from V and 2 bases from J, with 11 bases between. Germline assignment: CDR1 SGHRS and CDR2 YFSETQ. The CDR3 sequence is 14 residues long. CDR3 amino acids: CASQGAAGANVLTF. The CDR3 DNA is TGCGCCAGTCAAGGGGCAGCTGGGGCCAACGTCCTGACTTTC.

In nucleotides, the CDR3 is TGCAGCGTTGAGGAGGGGGACAGGTTTACGGCTGAAGCTTTCTTT. It translates to CSVEEGDRFTAEAFF. V usage is TRBV29-1 and J usage is TRBJ1-1; 8 positions match TRBD1. The germline V gene encodes CDR1 SQVTM and CDR2 ANQGSEA. The CDR3 has 15 amino acids. J lost 6 bases, V lost 3 bases, and 12 bases had no gene match.

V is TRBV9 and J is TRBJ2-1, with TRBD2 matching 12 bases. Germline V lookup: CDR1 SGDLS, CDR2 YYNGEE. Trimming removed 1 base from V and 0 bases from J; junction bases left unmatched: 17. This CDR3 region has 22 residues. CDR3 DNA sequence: TGTGCCAGCAGCGTACCTACCCGGGAGCTAGCGGGAGGGGGAAACTCCTACAATGAGCAGTTCTTC. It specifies CASSVPTRELAGGGNSYNEQFF.

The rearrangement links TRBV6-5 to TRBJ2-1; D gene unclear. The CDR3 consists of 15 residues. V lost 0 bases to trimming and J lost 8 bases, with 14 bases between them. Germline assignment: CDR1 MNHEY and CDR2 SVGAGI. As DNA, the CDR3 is TGTGCCAGCAGTTACTCGAGAGTCCCTTCCGATGAGCAGTTCTTC. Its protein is CASSYSRVPSDEQFF.

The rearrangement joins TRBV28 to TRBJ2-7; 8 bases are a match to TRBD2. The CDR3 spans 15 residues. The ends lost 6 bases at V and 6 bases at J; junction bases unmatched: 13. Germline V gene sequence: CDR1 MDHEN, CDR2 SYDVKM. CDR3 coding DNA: TGTGCCAGCAGCCTCCTAGCGGGCATCACGCGCGAGCAGTACTTC. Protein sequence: CASSLLAGITREQYF.

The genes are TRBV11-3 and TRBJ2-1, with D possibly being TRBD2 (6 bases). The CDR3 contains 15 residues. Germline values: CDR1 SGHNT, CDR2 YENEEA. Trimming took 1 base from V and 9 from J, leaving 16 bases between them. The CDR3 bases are TGTGCCAGCAGCTTAGTTTTTGGAGGAGGGTCTGAGCAGTTCTTC. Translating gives CASSLVFGGGSEQFF.

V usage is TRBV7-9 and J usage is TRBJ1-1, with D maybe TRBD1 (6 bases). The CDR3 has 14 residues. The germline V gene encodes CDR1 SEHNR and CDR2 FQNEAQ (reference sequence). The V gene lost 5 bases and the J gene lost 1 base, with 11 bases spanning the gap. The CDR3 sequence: CASSRDIENTEAFF. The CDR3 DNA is TGTGCCAGCAGCCGGGACATCGAGAACACTGAAGCTTTCTTT.

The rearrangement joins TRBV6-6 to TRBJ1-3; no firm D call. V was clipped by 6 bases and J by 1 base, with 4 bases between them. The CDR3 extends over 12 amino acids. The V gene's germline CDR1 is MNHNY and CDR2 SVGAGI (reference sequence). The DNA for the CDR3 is TGTGCCAGCAGCCTGTCTGGAAACACCATATATTTT. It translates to CASSLSGNTIYF.

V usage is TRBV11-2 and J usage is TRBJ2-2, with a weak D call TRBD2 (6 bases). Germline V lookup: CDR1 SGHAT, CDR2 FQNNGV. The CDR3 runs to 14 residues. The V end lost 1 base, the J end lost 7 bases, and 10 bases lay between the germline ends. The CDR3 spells CASSLGRAGGELFF. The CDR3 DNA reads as TGTGCCAGCAGCTTAGGCCGAGCGGGCGGGGAGCTGTTTTTT.

The CDR3 here is CASTRDSWGDYGYTF. CDR3 coding DNA: TGCGCCAGCACCAGGGATAGTTGGGGCGACTATGGCTACACCTTC. The genes are TRBV5-1 and TRBJ1-2; perhaps TRBD1 as D (5 bases). This CDR3 is 15 amino acids long. Germline V CDR1 and CDR2: SGHRS, YFSETQ. Trimming pared 6 bases from V and 3 bases from J, leaving 18 bases between.

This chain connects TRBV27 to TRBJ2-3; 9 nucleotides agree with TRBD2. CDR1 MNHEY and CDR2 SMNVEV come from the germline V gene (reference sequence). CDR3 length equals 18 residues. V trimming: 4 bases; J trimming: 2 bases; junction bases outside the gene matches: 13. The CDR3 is CASSSQLTTSGDTDTQYF. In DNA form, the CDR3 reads TGTGCCAGCAGTTCCCAATTGACGACTAGCGGAGACACAGATACGCAGTATTTT.

CDR3 sequence: CASSTSSSTDTQYF. The CDR3 nucleotides are TGTGCCAGTAGTACGAGTTCTAGCACAGATACGCAGTATTTT. This sequence joins TRBV19 and TRBJ2-3; D is uncertain. The germline V and J ends were trimmed by 4 bases and 0 bases, with 8 bases remaining between them. CDR3 length equals 14 residues. Per the germline V gene, CDR1 is LNHDA and CDR2 is SQIVND (reference sequence).